This record concerns one TCR beta chain sequence. The antigen is undetermined. The record originates from a study of early T cells in non-severe SARS-CoV-2 infection. The wider study: The input, bulk RNA from unsorted whole blood, was sequenced, and chains were unpaired. Study-level results: The study's VDJdb matching favored anti-spike CD8 responses and missed private and CD4 specificities.

TCRdb analysed the 5' RACE reads with MiXCR anew, one entry per CDR3 protein. The table includes some 63,000 distinct CDR3 sequences, 10% to 15% detected once. Germline V gene lookup returns CDR1 SEHNR and CDR2 FQNEAQ (reference sequence). The CDR3 is made up of 12 amino acids. V lost 11 bases and J 3 bases, leaving 13 bases between the germline ends. The TCR originated in an adult who was a healthcare worker with PCR-confirmed SARS-CoV-2 infection or an uninfected control (not recorded which). Sequencing was carried out using whole blood. The V and J genes are TRBV7-9 and TRBJ1-2; D gene uncertain. The CDR3 protein is CAGLERHYGYTF. The DNA for the CDR3 is TGTGCCGGCCTCGAGAGGCACTATGGCTACACCTTC.